These 29 T cell receptor beta chains originate from one sample sequenced in a study of blood T cell repertoires in COVID-19. Data came from immunoSEQ multiplex PCR; TCRdb stores just in-frame clones and leaves some out. The table shows about 250,000 clones, with around 83% occurring only once. The sequenced material came from peripheral blood. These receptors were collected from an elderly man with acute or convalescent COVID-19.

The J gene is TRBJ1-5, the V gene TRBV2; maybe TRBD1 (6 bases). Trimming took 7 bases from V and 3 from J, leaving 19 bases between them. There are 16 residues in the CDR3. Germline CDR1 SNHLY, CDR2 FYNNEI. The CDR3 region is CASKDRLGDFNQPQHF. The DNA for the CDR3 is TGTGCCAGCAAGGACAGACTTGGAGATTTCAATCAGCCCCAGCATTTT.

V and J are TRBV18 and TRBJ2-7; D unclear. The length of the CDR3 is 13 residues. Germline V gene data show CDR1 as KGHSH and CDR2 as LQKENI. The germline V and J ends were trimmed by 2 bases and 2 bases, with 7 bases remaining between them. This CDR3 is CASSPGTTYEQYF. The DNA of the CDR3 is TGTGCCAGCTCACCAGGCACCACCTACGAGCAGTACTTC.

The rearrangement links TRBV5-4 to TRBJ2-5; 11 bases map to TRBD2. V shed 4 bases and J 2 bases; nucleotides not matched to a gene: 4. The CDR3 length is 15 residues. The germline CDR1 and CDR2 sequences are SGHNT and YYREEE (reference sequence). The CDR3 coding sequence is TGTGCCAGCAGCAAGGGGACTAGCGGACAAGAGACCCAGTACTTC. This sequence encodes CASSKGTSGQETQYF.

This sequence joins TRBV27 and TRBJ2-7; D may be TRBD2 (6 bases). The germline gives CDR1 MNHEY, CDR2 SMNVEV (reference sequence). V lost 1 base to trimming and J lost 6 bases, with 16 bases between them. This CDR3 comprises 15 residues. The CDR3 here is CASSLLSGLDSEQYF. In DNA form, the CDR3 reads TGTGCCAGCAGTTTATTATCGGGACTCGACTCCGAGCAGTACTTC.

The CDR3 loop reads CASSLGGDGLEQYF. DNA for the CDR3: TGCGCCAGCAGCTTGGGAGGCGACGGCTTGGAGCAGTACTTC. This chain links TRBV5-1 with TRBJ2-7; D not certain. The germline gives CDR1 SGHRS, CDR2 YFSETQ. Between the trimmed V and J ends, which lost 0 bases and 7 bases, there was a span of 14 bases. The CDR3 spans 14 residues.

The chain couples TRBV18 to TRBJ2-5; D possibly corresponds to TRBD1 (6 bases). Trimming pared 0 bases from V and 5 bases from J, leaving 10 bases between. CDR1 is KGHSH and CDR2 is LQKENI in the germline V gene. This CDR3 contains 14 residues. The CDR3 DNA reads as TGTGCCAGCTCACCACCTTCAGGGGTGGAGACCCAGTACTTC. This gives the protein CASSPPSGVETQYF.

This chain uses TRBV14 with TRBJ1-6, with D perhaps TRBD1 (5 bases). Trimming removed 8 bases from V and 4 bases from J, with 12 bases in between. The CDR3 spans 14 residues. In germline, CDR1 is SGHDN, CDR2 FVKESK. The CDR3 reads CASSWGEYNSPLHF. The CDR3 region has the DNA TGTGCCAGCTCCTGGGGCGAATATAATTCACCCCTCCACTTT.

The CDR3 is CSVRAGVYEQYF. The CDR3 coding sequence is TGCAGCGTTCGAGCAGGGGTTTACGAGCAGTACTTC. The rearrangement uses TRBV29-1 and TRBJ2-7; perhaps TRBD1 as D (6 bases). Per germline, CDR1 SQVTM and CDR2 ANQGSEA. Trimming took 5 bases from V and 4 from J, leaving 12 bases between them. The CDR3 totals 12 residues.

The rearrangement uses TRBV10-3 and TRBJ2-1, with a possible D match to TRBD1 (8 bases). The ends were cut back, 9 bases at V and 5 bases at J, with 20 bases in the middle. This CDR3 comprises 15 residues. From germline, CDR1 is ENHRY and CDR2 SYGVKD. The CDR3 protein is CAITKDRGGNNEQFF. CDR3 in DNA: TGTGCCATAACAAAAGACAGGGGAGGGAACAATGAGCAGTTCTTC.

This clone was seen once. The chain uses TRBV19 and TRBJ2-1, with D perhaps TRBD1 (6 bases). The CDR3 is made up of 13 amino acids. CDR1 is LNHDA, CDR2 SQIVND, per germline (reference sequence). Trimming shortened V by 6 bases and J by 5 bases, and 11 bases separated the two germline ends. CDR3 nucleotide sequence: TGTGCCAGTAGGAAAGAGGGGGACAATGAGCAGTTCTTC. Its translation is CASRKEGDNEQFF. The entire variable domain, with the rest obtained from reference TRBV19 and TRBJ2-1, is as follows: DGGITQSPKYLFRKEGQNVTLSCEQNLNHDAMYWYRQDPGQGLRLIYYSQIVNDFQKGDIAEGYSVSREKKESFPLTVTSAQKNPTAFYLCASRKEGDNEQFFGPGTRLTVL.

This clone is a singleton in its sample. V gene TRBV3-1 (or the pseudogene TRBV3-2) combines with J gene TRBJ2-3, with TRBD2 matching over 10 bases. The CDR3 spans 18 residues. Losses at the gene ends were 4 bases for V and 1 base for J; bases not matched to a gene: 11. The germline V gene encodes CDR1 LGHDT and CDR2 YNNKEL (reference sequence). Here the CDR3 reads CASSRSSGGVIGTDTQYF. The CDR3 DNA is TGTGCCAGCAGCCGCTCTAGCGGGGGCGTGATTGGCACAGATACGCAGTATTTT.

The V gene is TRBV5-1, the J gene TRBJ2-5; 12 bases fit TRBD2. Germline V gene lookup returns CDR1 SGHRS and CDR2 YFSETQ. The CDR3 loop spans 16 amino acids. Losses at the gene ends were 4 bases for V and 4 bases for J; bases not matched to a gene: 8. The CDR3 DNA sequence: TGCGCCAGCAGCCCGGCTAGCGGGGGGGCAGGAGAGACCCAGTACTTC. The encoded protein is CASSPASGGAGETQYF.

The chain combines TRBV5-1 with TRBJ2-3, with D possibly matching TRBD1 (5 bases). CDR1 and CDR2 (germline): SGHRS, YFSETQ. V shed 1 base and J shed 7 bases, with 16 bases lying between them. The CDR3 totals 15 residues. The CDR3 DNA is TGCGCCAGCAGCTTGCCTGACAGCACAGTGAATACGCAGTATTTT. Amino acids: CASSLPDSTVNTQYF.

The chain couples TRBV5-5 to TRBJ2-1; TRBD2 matches 8 bases. Germline V gene data show CDR1 as SGHKS and CDR2 as YYEKEE (reference sequence). This CDR3 contains 16 residues. Losses at the gene ends were 0 bases for V and 3 bases for J; bases not matched to a gene: 5. CDR3 protein: CASSLGPSGSYNEQFF. CDR3 DNA: TGTGCCAGCAGCTTGGGACCCAGCGGGAGCTACAATGAGCAGTTCTTC.

V and J are TRBV29-1 and TRBJ2-3; the D is unclear. Germline loops: CDR1 SQVTM, CDR2 ANQGSEA. The CDR3 consists of 13 residues. V lost 5 bases and J lost 0, with 9 bases in between. The CDR3 is CSVFPTSTDTQYF. The CDR3 DNA is TGCAGCGTTTTCCCGACTAGCACAGATACGCAGTATTTT.

The gene calls are TRBV9 and TRBJ2-5, with a weak D call TRBD2 (6 bases). Germline CDR1 is SGDLS and CDR2 is YYNGEE. Between the trimmed V and J ends, which lost 4 bases and 5 bases, there was a span of 18 bases. The CDR3 length is 15 residues. CDR3 bases: TGTGCCAGCAGCCCGTCCATAAACGGAGGGGAGACCCAGTACTTC. Translation: CASSPSINGGETQYF.

The V call is TRBV2, the J call TRBJ2-1, with D perhaps TRBD1 (5 bases). This CDR3 region has 13 residues. V was pared by 6 bases and J by 7 bases, with 13 bases between. Germline V gene sequence: CDR1 SNHLY, CDR2 FYNNEI. The DNA for the CDR3 is TGTGCCAGCAGGTATCAGGGTCGGAATGAGCAGTTCTTC. It is translated as CASRYQGRNEQFF.

V is TRBV3-1 (or the pseudogene TRBV3-2) and J is TRBJ2-1; D remains unclear. Germline values: CDR1 LGHDT, CDR2 YNNKEL (reference sequence). V lost 0 bases and J 9 bases, leaving 9 bases between the germline ends. This CDR3 comprises 13 residues. This CDR3 reads CASSQEARLEQFF. For the CDR3, the DNA is TGTGCCAGCAGCCAAGAAGCACGCCTTGAGCAGTTCTTC.

The gene calls are TRBV19 and TRBJ2-2, with D possibly matching TRBD2 (5 bases). Deletions cut 6 bases from V and 0 bases from J, with 14 bases between. The CDR3 consists of 16 residues. Germline V gene lookup returns CDR1 LNHDA and CDR2 SQIVND (reference sequence). Here the CDR3 DNA reads TGTGCCAGTAGCCCACTAGGGATCGCGAACACCGGGGAGCTGTTTTTT. Translating gives CASSPLGIANTGELFF. The whole variable domain, remainder taken from reference TRBV19 and TRBJ2-2, is DGGITQSPKYLFRKEGQNVTLSCEQNLNHDAMYWYRQDPGQGLRLIYYSQIVNDFQKGDIAEGYSVSREKKESFPLTVTSAQKNPTAFYLCASSPLGIANTGELFFGEGSRLTVL.

The gene calls are TRBV6-1 and TRBJ1-5, with 7 bases that match TRBD1. Unmatched junction bases numbered 0, after V lost 1 base and J lost 0 bases. CDR1 is MNHNS and CDR2 is SASEGT in the germline V gene. The CDR3 has 15 residues. The DNA for the CDR3 is TGTGCCAGCAGTGAAGGGGACAGTAGCAATCAGCCCCAGCATTTT. This sequence encodes CASSEGDSSNQPQHF.

The chain combines TRBV6-5 with TRBJ1-6, with 7 bases fitting TRBD1. The V gene's germline CDR1 is MNHEY and CDR2 SVGAGI. V lost 8 bases and J lost 8; bases outside the gene matches: 9. The CDR3 has 14 residues. The CDR3 loop is CASARRGLDSPLHF. CDR3 bases: TGTGCCAGCGCCCGGAGGGGGCTTGATTCACCCCTCCACTTT.

The rearrangement uses TRBV10-3 and TRBJ2-2; tentatively, D is TRBD1 (5 bases). The CDR3 consists of 17 residues. Germline assignment: CDR1 ENHRY and CDR2 SYGVKD. Trimming removed 0 bases from V and 7 bases from J, with 18 bases in between. The CDR3 here is CAISESVGQRFGGELFF. The CDR3 DNA follows: TGTGCCATCAGTGAGTCGGTGGGGCAGAGGTTCGGCGGGGAGCTGTTTTTT.

The chain is built from TRBV27 and TRBJ2-7; no definite D call. Germline CDR1 MNHEY, CDR2 SMNVEV (reference sequence). The germline V and J ends were trimmed by 3 bases and 6 bases, with 12 bases remaining between them. This CDR3 comprises 13 residues. This chain's CDR3 is CASSFMAGSEQYF. The CDR3 nucleotides are TGTGCCAGCAGTTTTATGGCAGGATCCGAGCAGTACTTC.

The chain is built from TRBV30 and TRBJ1-1; D unresolved. The CDR3 contains 12 residues. Looked up from germline, CDR1 is GTSNPN and CDR2 is SVGIG (reference sequence). Trimming took off 2 bases at V and 6 bases at J, with 10 bases between the two ends. DNA of the CDR3: TGTGCCTGGAGTAGCTCTCGGGCTGAAGCTTTCTTT. Translation: CAWSSSRAEAFF.

The chain has TRBV2 and TRBJ2-1; TRBD2 agrees at 9 bases. The V segment lost 6 bases and the J segment 3 bases; nucleotides outside the gene matches: 6. The CDR3 length is 15 residues. Per germline, CDR1 SNHLY and CDR2 FYNNEI. CDR3 nucleotides: TGTGCCAGCAGGGGGACTAGCTCTTTCTACAATGAGCAGTTCTTC. Translated: CASRGTSSFYNEQFF.

This clone was picked up many times. The CDR3 here is CASSFGGGRRTDTQYF. In DNA form, the CDR3 reads TGTGCCAGCAGTTTTGGAGGCGGGAGAAGAACAGATACGCAGTATTTT. The chain employs TRBV28 and TRBJ2-3; TRBD2 aligns across 7 bases. Per the germline V gene, CDR1 is MDHEN and CDR2 is SYDVKM. The CDR3 is 16 residues long. J lost 3 bases, V lost 3 bases, and 9 bases had no gene match.

The rearrangement joins TRBV6-5 to TRBJ1-5; TRBD1 aligns across 10 bases. This CDR3 spans 15 amino acids. Germline CDR1 is MNHEY and CDR2 is SVGAGI. The V gene end was trimmed by 7 bases and the J gene end by 3 bases; junction bases not matched to a gene: 6. Here the CDR3 reads CASIPDRGNNQPQHF. In nucleotides, the CDR3 is TGTGCCAGCATTCCGGACAGGGGGAACAATCAGCCCCAGCATTTT.

The chain is built from TRBV7-9 and TRBJ1-2; D remains ambiguous. V was pared by 5 bases and J by 4 bases, with 8 bases between. CDR3 size: 12 residues. Germline values: CDR1 SEHNR, CDR2 FQNEAQ (reference sequence). The CDR3 coding sequence is TGTGCCAGCAGCATCGGGAGCTATGGCTACACCTTC. Its protein is CASSIGSYGYTF.

V is TRBV5-1 and J is TRBJ2-7; D gene uncertain. V was pared by 1 base and J by 2 bases, with 10 bases between. CDR3 size: 14 residues. Germline V lookup: CDR1 SGHRS, CDR2 YFSETQ. CDR3 region: CASSLLRNTYEQYF. The DNA for the CDR3 is TGCGCCAGCAGCTTGCTCAGGAATACCTACGAGCAGTACTTC. The whole variable domain, remainder taken from reference TRBV5-1 and TRBJ2-7, is KAGVTQTPRYLIKTRGQQVTLSCSPISGHRSVSWYQQTPGQGLQFLFEYFSETQRNKGNFPGRFSGRQFSNSRSEMNVSTLELGDSALYLCASSLLRNTYEQYFGPGTRLTVT.